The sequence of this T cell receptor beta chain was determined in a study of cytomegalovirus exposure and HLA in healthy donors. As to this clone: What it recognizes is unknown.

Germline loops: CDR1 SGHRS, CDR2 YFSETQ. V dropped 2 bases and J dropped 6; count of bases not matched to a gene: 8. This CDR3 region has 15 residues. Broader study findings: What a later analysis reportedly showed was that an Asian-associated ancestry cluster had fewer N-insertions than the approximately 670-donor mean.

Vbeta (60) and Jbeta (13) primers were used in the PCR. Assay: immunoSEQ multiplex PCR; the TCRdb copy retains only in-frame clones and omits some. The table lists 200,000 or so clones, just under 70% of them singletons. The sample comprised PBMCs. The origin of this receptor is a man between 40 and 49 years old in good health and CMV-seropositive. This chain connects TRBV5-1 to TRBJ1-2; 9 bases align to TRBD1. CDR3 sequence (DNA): TGCGCCAGCAGCTTACCGGGACAGGGACTCGATGGCTACACCTTC. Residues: CASSLPGQGLDGYTF.